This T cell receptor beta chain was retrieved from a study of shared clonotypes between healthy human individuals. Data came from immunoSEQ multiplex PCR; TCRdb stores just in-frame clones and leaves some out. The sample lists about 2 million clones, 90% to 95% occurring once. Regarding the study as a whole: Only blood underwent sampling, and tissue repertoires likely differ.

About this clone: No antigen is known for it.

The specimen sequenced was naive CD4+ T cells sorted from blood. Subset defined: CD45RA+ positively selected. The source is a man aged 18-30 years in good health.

The CDR3 region has the DNA TGTGCCAGCAGTCTTAGCGGGACCTACGAGCAGTACTTC. Translating it yields CASSLSGTYEQYF. V usage is TRBV6-6 and J usage is TRBJ2-7, with 8 bases aligning to TRBD2. V lost 5 bases and J lost 2; bases outside the gene matches: 2. CDR1 is MNHNY, CDR2 SVGAGI, per germline (reference sequence). The CDR3 is made up of 13 amino acids.